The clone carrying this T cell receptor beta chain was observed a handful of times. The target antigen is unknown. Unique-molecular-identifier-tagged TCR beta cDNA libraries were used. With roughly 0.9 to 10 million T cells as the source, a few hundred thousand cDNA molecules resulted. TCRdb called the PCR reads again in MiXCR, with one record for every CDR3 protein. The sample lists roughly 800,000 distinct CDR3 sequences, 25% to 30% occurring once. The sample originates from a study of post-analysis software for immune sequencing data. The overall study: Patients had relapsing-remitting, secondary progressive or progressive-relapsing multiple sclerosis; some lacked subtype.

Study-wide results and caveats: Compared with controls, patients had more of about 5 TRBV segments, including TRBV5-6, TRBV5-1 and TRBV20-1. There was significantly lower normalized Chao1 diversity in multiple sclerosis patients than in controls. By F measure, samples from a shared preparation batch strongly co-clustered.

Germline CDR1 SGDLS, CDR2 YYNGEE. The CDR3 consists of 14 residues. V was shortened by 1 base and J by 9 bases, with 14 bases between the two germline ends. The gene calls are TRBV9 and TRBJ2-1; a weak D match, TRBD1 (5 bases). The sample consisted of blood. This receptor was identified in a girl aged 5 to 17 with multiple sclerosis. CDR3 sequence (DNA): TGTGCCAGCAGCGTACTCACCGGTAGGGGTGAGCAGTTCTTC. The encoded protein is CASSVLTGRGEQFF.